These 10 T cell receptor beta chains were sequenced from one sample in a study of T cell repertoires in aging, cancer and after chemotherapy. Rearranged V-D-J TRB sequences were amplified with a mixed TRB-A/B primer pool. TCRdb re-called the multiplex PCR reads with MiXCR, one entry per CDR3 protein. Of more than 7,000 distinct CDR3 sequences in the sample, about 34% are singletons; the top ten hold about 4%. Peripheral blood genomic DNA, not sorted cells or RNA, was the template. Sequenced material: blood. The receptor set was obtained from a human donor in good health.

This rearrangement joins TRBV24-1 to TRBJ2-5; D possibly corresponds to TRBD1 (6 bases). The V gene's germline CDR1 is KGHDR and CDR2 SFDVKD. The V and J ends lost 10 bases and 1 base respectively, with 18 bases between them. This CDR3 has 15 residues. Written as DNA, the CDR3 is TGTGCCACGATTCCCGGGGCAGGGGCCCAAGAGACCCAGTACTTC. Translating it yields CATIPGAGAQETQYF.

The sample holds a few counts of this clonotype. The chain uses TRBV20-1 and TRBJ1-1, with D possibly TRBD1 on 5 matching bases. The CDR3 contains 15 residues. Germline CDR1 DFQATT, CDR2 SNEGSKA (reference sequence). V gave up 3 bases and J gave up 6 bases, with 20 bases separating them. In DNA form, the CDR3 reads TGCAGTGCTAGTCACGGGGGTGTAGTAAGTGCTGAAGCTTTCTTT. Translated: CSASHGGVVSAEAFF.

By share of the sample, this clonotype is medium-sized. This chain links TRBV6-5 with TRBJ1-5; D uncertain. The CDR3 consists of 17 residues. Trimming took 0 bases from V and 4 from J, leaving 16 bases between them. CDR1 is MNHEY and CDR2 is SVGAGI in the germline V gene. CDR3 residues: CASSYSAVQSGNQPQHF. The DNA for the CDR3 is TGTGCCAGCAGTTACTCCGCAGTACAATCGGGTAATCAGCCCCAGCATTTT.

This sequence joins TRBV6-1 and TRBJ2-1, with D unresolved. The CDR3 consists of 14 residues. The V end was cut by 3 bases, the J end by 3 bases, with 9 bases between. Germline CDR1 reads MNHNS; CDR2 reads SASEGT. CDR3 bases: TGTGCCAGCAGTGAGGCATGGGACTACAATGAGCAGTTCTTC. Protein sequence: CASSEAWDYNEQFF.

By share, this clonotype ranks as medium-sized (0.01 to 0.1%). The chain uses TRBV28 and TRBJ2-7, with 8 bases matching TRBD1. Germline lookup yields CDR1 MDHEN and CDR2 SYDVKM. With V trimmed by 6 bases and J by 3 bases, 7 bases remained unmatched. The CDR3 contains 14 residues. The CDR3 nucleotides read TGTGCCAGCAGAGCAGGGGGCATGGGCTACGAGCAGTACTTC. Translated: CASRAGGMGYEQYF.

This chain links TRBV28 with TRBJ1-1, with 10 bases aligning to TRBD1. CDR3 size: 16 residues. CDR1 is MDHEN, CDR2 SYDVKM, per germline. V lost 6 bases to trimming and J lost 2 bases; unmatched junction nucleotides: 9. This CDR3 is CASSQTDRGLNTEAFF. The CDR3 DNA reads TGTGCCAGCAGCCAAACCGACAGGGGGCTAAACACTGAAGCTTTCTTT. Full variable domain (rest looked up from reference TRBV28 and TRBJ1-1): DVKVTQSSRYLVKRTGEKVFLECVQDMDHENMFWYRQDPGLGLRLIYFSYDVKMKEKGDIPEGYSVSREKKERFSLILESASTNQTSMYLCASSQTDRGLNTEAFFGQGTRLTVV.

In regard to this clonotype: One end of the junction varies from germline; a read error may be responsible. The chain recombines TRBV29-1 with TRBJ2-1; a possible D gene is TRBD1 (6 bases). From germline, CDR1 is SQVTM and CDR2 ANQGSEA. The CDR3 consists of 14 residues. The DNA for the CDR3 is TGCAGCGTCCGAGGGGGTTACTCCTACAATGAGCAGTTATTC. Translated, it gives CSVRGGYSYNEQLF.

This chain links TRBV6-5 with TRBJ2-3, with 7 bases fitting TRBD2. The ends lost 0 bases at V and 4 bases at J; junction bases unmatched: 7. Germline lookup yields CDR1 MNHEY and CDR2 SVGAGI. This CDR3 region has 16 residues. The CDR3 DNA sequence: TGTGCCAGCAGTTACTCGAGCGGGAAAGGCCCAGATACGCAGTATTTT. Amino acid sequence: CASSYSSGKGPDTQYF.

V gene TRBV15 combines with J gene TRBJ2-6; weak D call: TRBD1 (5 bases). From germline, CDR1 is LNHNV and CDR2 YYDKDF (reference sequence). The length of the CDR3 is 15 residues. V shed 1 base and J shed 1 base, with 5 bases lying between them. The CDR3 sequence is CATSRAGSGANVLTF. CDR3 in DNA: TGTGCCACCAGCAGAGCAGGGTCTGGGGCCAACGTCCTGACTTTC.

CDR3 residues: CASSPSTDTQYF. The CDR3 DNA reads as TGTGCCAGCAGCCCGAGCACAGATACGCAGTATTTT. The V call is TRBV7-2, the J call TRBJ2-3; D call uncertain. This CDR3 comprises 12 residues. Germline lookup yields CDR1 SGHTA and CDR2 FQGNSA. Trimming cost V 5 bases and J 0 bases, with 3 bases left between them.